A selection of T cell receptor beta chains follows, all from one sample in a study of blood T cell repertoires in COVID-19. Generated by immunoSEQ multiplex PCR, the TCRdb table keeps only in-frame clones and is missing some. Of 300,000 to 350,000 clones listed, 85% to 90% are singletons. Specimen: peripheral blood. Receptors were obtained from a woman in her 70s with COVID-19, enrolled during active disease. CDR3s include the opening cysteine and the closing phenylalanine or tryptophan. The order of the fields is J gene, clone size, D gene, V gene, CDR3 protein, CDR3 DNA. D genes are given only for firm matches. For some rows the clone size is stated as once, few or many, or as a class when expanded; others skip it.

TRBJ1-2 | - | - | TRBV6-5 | CASVLSGGGSYGYTF | TGTGCCAGCGTCCTTTCGGGGGGCGGGAGCTATGGCTACACCTTC
TRBJ1-4 | - | TRBD1 | TRBV7-8 | CASSDPGQRNEKLFF | TGTGCCAGCAGCGACCCGGGACAGAGAAATGAAAAACTGTTTTTT
TRBJ2-3 | - | TRBD1 | TRBV5-1 | CASSWDRYTDTQYF | TGCGCCAGCAGCTGGGACAGGTACACAGATACGCAGTATTTT
TRBJ2-7 | - | TRBD2 | TRBV4-2 | CASSEGGVYEQYF | TGTGCCAGCAGCGAGGGAGGGGTCTACGAGCAGTACTTC
TRBJ1-2 | - | - | TRBV5-4 | CASSSPDSNYGYTF | TGTGCCAGCAGCTCTCCGGACAGCAACTATGGCTACACCTTC
TRBJ1-2 | once | - | TRBV19 | CASSIGGVGAYGYTF | TGTGCCAGTAGTATTGGAGGGGTAGGGGCCTATGGCTACACCTTC
TRBJ1-1 | - | - | TRBV2 | CASSDSNTEAFF | TGTGCCAGCAGCGACTCGAACACTGAAGCTTTCTTT
TRBJ2-5 | - | TRBD2 | TRBV2 | CASSEIPGGQETQYF | TGTGCCAGCAGTGAAATCCCCGGGGGGCAAGAGACCCAGTACTTC
TRBJ1-4 | - | - | TRBV7-9 | CASSLMSSTNEKLFF | TGTGCCAGCAGCTTAATGAGTTCAACTAATGAAAAACTGTTTTTT
TRBJ2-1 | - | - | TRBV7-2 | CASSFGGAYNEQFF | TGTGCCAGCAGCTTCGGAGGGGCCTACAATGAGCAGTTCTTC
TRBJ1-2 | - | - | TRBV18 | CASSQEVRYGYTF | TGTGCCAGCTCCCAGGAGGTGCGGTATGGCTACACCTTC
TRBJ1-2 | - | - | TRBV24-1 | CATSDSGTYYGYTF | TGTGCCACCAGTGATTCTGGGACTTATTATGGCTACACCTTC
TRBJ1-1 | - | - | TRBV27 | CASSLWDPTETGEAFF | TGTGCCAGCAGTTTATGGGATCCGACAGAAACTGGTGAAGCTTTCTTT
TRBJ2-7 | - | - | TRBV21-1 | CASSIIPEPPKAGGRYAEQYF | TGTGCCAGCAGTATTATCCCCGAACCCCCAAAGGCCGGGGGGAGATACGCCGAGCAGTACTTC
TRBJ1-1 | - | TRBD1 | TRBV27 | CASSLGGGAGGLGTEAFF | TGTGCCAGCAGTTTAGGTGGCGGGGCAGGGGGGTTAGGCACTGAAGCTTTCTTT
TRBJ2-7 | - | - | TRBV11-2 | CASSSGTKGDYEQYF | TGTGCCAGCAGCTCCGGGACAAAAGGAGACTACGAGCAGTACTTC
TRBJ1-3 | - | - | TRBV15 | CATRYPSGNTIYF | TGTGCCACCAGATATCCCTCTGGAAACACCATATATTTT
TRBJ2-2 | few | TRBD1 | TRBV2 | CATNPGQGGTGELFF | TGTGCCACCAACCCGGGACAGGGAGGCACCGGGGAGCTGTTTTTT
TRBJ2-1 | - | - | TRBV3-1/TRBV3-2 | CASSQTVTGYSYNEQFF | TGTGCCAGCAGCCAAACCGTCACAGGCTACTCCTACAATGAGCAGTTCTTC
TRBJ2-7 | - | TRBD1 | TRBV4-3 | CASSLEVGQGSYEQYF | TGCGCCAGCAGCCTCGAGGTGGGACAGGGATCCTACGAGCAGTACTTC
TRBJ1-2 | - | TRBD1 | TRBV19 | CASSPAGGGYGYTF | TGTGCCAGTAGTCCGGCAGGGGGCGGCTATGGCTACACCTTC
TRBJ2-7 | - | - | TRBV14 | CASSQGYSEGTGRSEQYF | TGTGCCAGCAGCCAAGGATACTCGGAGGGAACGGGACGAAGCGAGCAGTACTTC